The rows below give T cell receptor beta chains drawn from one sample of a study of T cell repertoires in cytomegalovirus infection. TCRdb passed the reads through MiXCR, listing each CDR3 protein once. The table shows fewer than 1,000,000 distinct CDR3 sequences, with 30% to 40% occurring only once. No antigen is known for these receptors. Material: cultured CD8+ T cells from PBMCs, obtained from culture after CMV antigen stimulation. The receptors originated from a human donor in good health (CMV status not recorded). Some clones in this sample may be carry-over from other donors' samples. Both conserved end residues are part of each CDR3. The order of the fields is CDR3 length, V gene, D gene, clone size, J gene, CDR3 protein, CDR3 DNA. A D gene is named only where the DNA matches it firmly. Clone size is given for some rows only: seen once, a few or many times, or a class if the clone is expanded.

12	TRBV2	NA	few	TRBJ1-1	CATPGFFTEAFF	TGTGCCACACCCGGGTTTTTCACTGAAGCTTTCTTT
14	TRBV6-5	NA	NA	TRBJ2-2	CASSYSSRTGELFF	TGTGCCAGCAGTTACTCCAGTCGGACCGGGGAGCTGTTTTTT
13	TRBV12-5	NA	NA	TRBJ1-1	CASVGSLNTEAFF	TGTGCTAGTGTGGGATCTTTGAACACTGAAGCTTTCTTT
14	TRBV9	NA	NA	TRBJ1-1	CASSVGGSGTEAFF	TGTGCCAGCAGCGTAGGAGGGTCGGGCACTGAAGCTTTCTTT
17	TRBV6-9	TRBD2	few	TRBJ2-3	CASREHPLAGGPDTQYF	TGTGCCAGCAGAGAACACCCGCTAGCGGGGGGCCCAGATACGCAGTATTTT
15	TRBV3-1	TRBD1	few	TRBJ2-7	CASSPGKGAPNEQYF	TGTGCCAGCAGCCCTGGGAAGGGGGCGCCCAACGAGCAGTACTTC
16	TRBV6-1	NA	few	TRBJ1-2	CASSDPRGGTNYGYTF	TGTGCCAGCAGTGACCCCCGTGGAGGGACTAACTATGGCTACACCTTC
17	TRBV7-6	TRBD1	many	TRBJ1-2	CASSRWGQLILDYGYTF	TGTGCCAGCAGCCGCTGGGGACAGCTAATTCTGGACTATGGCTACACCTTC
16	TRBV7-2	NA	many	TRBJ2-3	CASSVGQHLFTDTQYF	TGTGCCAGCAGCGTAGGCCAGCATCTCTTCACAGATACGCAGTATTTT
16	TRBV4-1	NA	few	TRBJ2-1	CASSQEDVSSYNEQFF	TGCGCCAGCAGCCAAGAGGACGTGAGCTCCTACAATGAGCAGTTCTTC
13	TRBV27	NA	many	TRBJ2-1	CASSLLGYNEQFF	TGTGCCAGCAGCTTATTGGGCTACAATGAGCAGTTCTTC
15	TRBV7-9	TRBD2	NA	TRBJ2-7	CASSPDGRRNYEQYF	TGTGCCAGCAGCCCAGACGGGAGGCGGAACTACGAGCAGTACTTC
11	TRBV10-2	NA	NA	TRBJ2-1	CASSEGSIEFF	TGCGCCAGCAGTGAGGGGTCCATTGAGTTCTTC
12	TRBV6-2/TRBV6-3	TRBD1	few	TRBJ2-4	CASSRTGEIQYF	TGTGCCAGCAGCCGGACAGGGGAAATTCAGTACTTC
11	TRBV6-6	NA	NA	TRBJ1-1	CASTNVDGTFF	TGTGCCAGCACTAACGTGGATGGAACTTTCTTT
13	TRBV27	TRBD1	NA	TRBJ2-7	CASTDGTGYEQYF	TGTGCCAGCACCGACGGGACAGGGTACGAGCAGTACTTC
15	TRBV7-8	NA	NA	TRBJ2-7	CASSLKGTRGSEQYF	TGTGCCAGCAGCTTAAAAGGCACGAGAGGGAGCGAGCAGTACTTC
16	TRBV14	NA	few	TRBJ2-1	CASSQAERAPYNEQFF	TGTGCCAGCAGCCAAGCGGAAAGAGCGCCCTACAATGAGCAGTTCTTC
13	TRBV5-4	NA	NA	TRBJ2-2	CASRQGVTGELFF	TGTGCCAGCAGACAGGGAGTCACCGGGGAGCTGTTTTTT
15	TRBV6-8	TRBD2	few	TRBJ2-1	CASSQVAGKNNEQFF	TGTGCCAGCAGTCAAGTAGCGGGGAAGAACAATGAGCAGTTCTTC
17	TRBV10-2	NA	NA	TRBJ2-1	CASSVERRVSSYNEQFF	TGCGCCAGCAGTGTAGAACGGAGAGTGAGCTCCTACAATGAGCAGTTCTTC
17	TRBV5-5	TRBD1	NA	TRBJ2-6	CASSPGQGGPGANVLTF	TGTGCCAGCAGCCCGGGACAGGGAGGGCCTGGGGCCAACGTCCTGACTTTC
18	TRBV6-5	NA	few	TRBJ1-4	CASSYSEGGRGSNEKLFF	TGTGCCAGCAGTTACTCCGAGGGAGGGCGAGGGAGTAATGAAAAACTGTTTTTT
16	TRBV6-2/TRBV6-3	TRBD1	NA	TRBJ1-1	CASIEYRGRMNTEAFF	TGTGCCAGCATTGAGTACAGGGGCAGGATGAACACTGAAGCTTTCTTT
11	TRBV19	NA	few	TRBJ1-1	CASSNGAEAFF	TGTGCCAGTTCAAACGGGGCTGAAGCTTTCTTT
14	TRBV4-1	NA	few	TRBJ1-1	CASSQDSQEGEAFF	TGCGCCAGCAGCCAAGATTCCCAGGAGGGGGAAGCTTTCTTT
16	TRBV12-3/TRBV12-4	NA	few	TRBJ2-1	CASSPKGAVGGNEQFF	TGTGCCAGCAGTCCCAAGGGGGCTGTGGGGGGCAATGAGCAGTTCTTC
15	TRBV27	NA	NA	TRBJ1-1	CASSLPPGMNTEAFF	TGTGCCAGCAGTTTACCCCCCGGAATGAACACTGAAGCTTTCTTT
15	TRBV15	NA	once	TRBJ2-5	CATSRADLAMETQYF	TGTGCCACCAGCAGAGCCGACTTGGCAATGGAGACCCAGTACTTC
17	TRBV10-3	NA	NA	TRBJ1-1	CAISVRRSPETDTEAFF	TGTGCCATCAGTGTTAGACGGTCCCCCGAGACGGACACTGAAGCTTTCTTT
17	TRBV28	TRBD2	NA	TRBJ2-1	CASSLGGVGSGRHEQFF	TGTGCCAGCAGTTTGGGGGGGGTTGGTAGCGGGAGGCATGAGCAGTTCTTC